These 32 T cell receptor beta chains share one sample of origin, sequenced in a study of T cells in Graves' hyperthyroidism and ophthalmopathy. Template material for amplifying TCR beta CDR3 regions consisted of RNA transcripts. First-round RT-PCR with HTBI primers amplified the TCR CDR3 region. TCRdb re-derived calls from the multiplex PCR reads in MiXCR, one entry per CDR3 protein. The sample contains under 400,000 distinct CDR3 sequences, 18% of which appear only once. Sequencing was done on a sample of blood. The receptors shown here come from a woman in her thirties or forties with Graves' ophthalmopathy.

This clonotype was recorded at least ten times. The rearrangement links TRBV6-1 to TRBJ2-4, with TRBD1 identical over 8 bases. V shed 0 bases and J 6 bases; nucleotides not matched to a gene: 7. There are 16 residues in the CDR3. Germline-derived CDR1 and CDR2 are MNHNS and SASEGT. The CDR3 spells CASSEAPPGGGNIQYF. CDR3 nucleotides: TGTGCCAGCAGTGAAGCGCCCCCAGGGGGCGGAAACATTCAGTACTTC.

This clonotype was recorded at least ten times. This chain joins TRBV4-3 and TRBJ2-7; a weak D match, TRBD1 (6 bases). Trimming shortened V by 3 bases and J by 4 bases, and 19 bases separated the two germline ends. This CDR3 has 16 residues. In germline, CDR1 is LGHNA, CDR2 YSLEER. The CDR3 loop reads CASSQDSRDIRYEQYF. CDR3 coding DNA: TGCGCCAGCAGCCAGGATAGCCGGGACATAAGATACGAGCAGTACTTC.

This clonotype was observed a few times. The V gene is TRBV2, the J gene TRBJ2-7; D is possibly TRBD2 (6 bases). CDR1 and CDR2 (germline): SNHLY, FYNNEI. CDR3 size: 14 residues. Trimming removed 6 bases at V and 0 bases at J, with 12 bases between. CDR3 residues: CASSDLATSYEQYF. For the CDR3, the DNA is TGTGCCAGCAGCGATCTAGCGACCTCCTACGAGCAGTACTTC.

In this sample, this clonotype turned up many times. The gene calls are TRBV29-1 and TRBJ1-2, with TRBD1 as a possible D gene (5 bases). The CDR3 loop spans 14 amino acids. Trimming left V 0 bases short and J 4 bases short, with 12 bases between. Germline values: CDR1 SQVTM, CDR2 ANQGSEA. CDR3 sequence: CSVEDGAAGYGYTF. The CDR3 coding sequence is TGCAGCGTTGAAGATGGGGCGGCAGGCTATGGCTACACCTTC.

At least ten counts were recorded for this clonotype. The rearrangement joins TRBV20-1 to TRBJ1-1; D is perhaps TRBD1 (5 bases). The CDR3 is 14 residues long. Trimming pared 2 bases from V and 1 base from J, leaving 11 bases between. The germline CDR1 and CDR2 sequences are DFQATT and SNEGSKA (reference sequence). The CDR3: CSARILRGNTEAFF. The CDR3, as DNA: TGCAGTGCTAGAATCTTGAGGGGGAACACTGAAGCTTTCTTT.

Ten or more counts support this clonotype. The rearrangement links TRBV13 to TRBJ1-1; no clear D. Trimming left V 0 bases short and J 8 bases short, with 13 bases between. The CDR3 spans 14 residues. Germline loops: CDR1 PRHDT, CDR2 FYEKMQ (reference sequence). The chain's CDR3 is CASSLGARFVEAFF. For the CDR3, the DNA is TGTGCCAGCAGCTTAGGGGCGAGGTTTGTGGAAGCTTTCTTT.

The chain has TRBV12-3 or TRBV12-4 and TRBJ2-7; 8 bases map to TRBD1. The J segment lost 4 bases and the V segment lost 6 bases, leaving 17 bases of the junction unmatched. This CDR3 contains 17 residues. Written as DNA, the CDR3 is TGTGCCAGCAGCCGACTATGGACAGGGATCGTTCATTACGAGCAGTACTTC. Its protein product is CASSRLWTGIVHYEQYF.

This clonotype was seen only a few times. The V and J genes are TRBV6-1 and TRBJ2-4; 7 bases are shared with TRBD1. Germline loops: CDR1 MNHNS, CDR2 SASEGT. The trim removed 6 bases at V and 3 bases at J, leaving 5 bases unmatched. CDR3 size: 14 residues. CDR3 DNA: TGTGCCAGCAGGCTAACAGGGGACAAAAACATTCAGTACTTC. This gives the protein CASRLTGDKNIQYF.

This clonotype was detected ten times or more. The chain uses TRBV5-1 and TRBJ1-1; unclear D gene. The CDR3 sequence is 15 residues long. Germline CDR1 SGHRS, CDR2 YFSETQ. The germline V and J ends were trimmed by 4 bases and 2 bases, with 15 bases remaining between them. CDR3 amino acids: CASSPGRVPNTEAFF. The DNA for the CDR3 is TGCGCCAGCAGCCCGGGCCGGGTTCCTAACACTGAAGCTTTCTTT.

The table lists this clonotype with many counts. The rearrangement joins TRBV24-1 to TRBJ2-7, with D uncertain. The V and J ends lost 4 bases and 1 base respectively, with 13 bases between them. This CDR3 has 15 residues. Germline CDR1 is KGHDR and CDR2 is SFDVKD. This chain's CDR3 is CATSDPRTDSYEQYF. CDR3 coding DNA: TGTGCCACCAGTGACCCAAGGACGGATTCCTACGAGCAGTACTTC.

V usage is TRBV28 and J usage is TRBJ2-7; 9 bases align to TRBD2. Germline CDR1 and CDR2: MDHEN and SYDVKM. The junction had 22 bases not matched to a gene; V was cut back by 10 bases and J by 3 bases. The CDR3 is made up of 18 amino acids. CDR3 loop: CATSRLGWVAGELYEQYF. CDR3 bases: TGTGCCACCTCACGTCTCGGGTGGGTAGCGGGGGAACTCTACGAGCAGTACTTC.

This clonotype came up many times. The J gene is TRBJ2-7, the V gene TRBV6-2 or TRBV6-3; D gene uncertain. In germline, CDR1 is MNHEY, CDR2 SVGEGT. V was pared by 4 bases and J by 5 bases, with 15 bases between. The CDR3 length is 14 residues. The CDR3 spells CASSWGFPGHEQYF. The DNA for the CDR3 is TGTGCCAGCAGTTGGGGATTCCCCGGACACGAGCAGTACTTC.

This clonotype was seen only a few times. This rearrangement joins TRBV4-2 to TRBJ1-1; no firm D call. Germline V gives CDR1 LGHNA, CDR2 YNFKEQ. V gave up 3 bases and J gave up 1 base, with 9 bases separating them. This CDR3 has 14 amino acids. The CDR3 reads CASSHRRENTEAFF. CDR3 DNA sequence: TGTGCCAGCAGCCACAGGCGGGAGAACACTGAAGCTTTCTTT.

The chain combines TRBV11-2 with TRBJ1-2; D call uncertain. CDR1 and CDR2 (germline): SGHAT, FQNNGV. The V end was cut by 5 bases, the J end by 8 bases, with 9 bases between. CDR3 length: 11 residues. The CDR3 sequence: CASSPLWGYTF. DNA of the CDR3: TGTGCCAGCAGCCCTCTTTGGGGCTACACCTTC.

This clonotype was picked up many times. The gene calls are TRBV6-2 or TRBV6-3 and TRBJ1-1, with D possibly being TRBD1 (5 bases). Trimming took off 5 bases at V and 5 bases at J, with 9 bases between the two ends. Germline V CDR1 and CDR2: MNHEY, SVGEGT. The CDR3 extends over 12 amino acids. The CDR3 DNA is TGTGCCAGCAGTAAGGGGAGGACTGAAGCTTTCTTT. This sequence encodes CASSKGRTEAFF.

The CDR3 protein is CASSPRQGGVNTEAFF. The CDR3 DNA reads as TGTGCCAGCAGCCCCCGACAGGGTGGGGTGAACACTGAAGCTTTCTTT. V usage is TRBV12-3 or TRBV12-4 and J usage is TRBJ1-1; the match to TRBD1 covers 7 bases. After removal of 6 bases from V and 0 bases from J, the junction contained 10 bases not matched to a gene. The CDR3 has 16 residues.

This clonotype was picked up many times. The chain couples TRBV27 to TRBJ2-5, with a tentative D call TRBD2 (6 bases). V was shortened by 5 bases and J by 4 bases, with 11 bases between the two germline ends. The V gene's germline CDR1 is MNHEY and CDR2 SMNVEV (reference sequence). This CDR3 is 13 amino acids long. CDR3 in DNA: TGTGCCAGCAGTCCGGGACTTCGAGAGACCCAGTACTTC. Translated: CASSPGLRETQYF.

Many counts were recorded for this clonotype. The J gene is TRBJ2-2, the V gene TRBV19; 15 bases line up with TRBD2. The V gene's germline CDR1 is LNHDA and CDR2 SQIVND (reference sequence). Trimming at V came to 5 bases and at J to 7 bases, leaving 8 bases not matched to a gene. The CDR3 is 17 residues long. The CDR3 DNA reads TGTGCCAGTAGTCTTCGGACTAGCGGGAGGGCCTTCGGGGAGCTGTTTTTT. Translated: CASSLRTSGRAFGELFF.

This clonotype was seen repeatedly, ten times or more. This sequence joins TRBV13 and TRBJ1-1; D is ambiguous. Trimming took 3 bases from V and 0 from J, leaving 11 bases between them. The CDR3 contains 15 residues. The V gene's germline CDR1 is PRHDT and CDR2 FYEKMQ (reference sequence). CDR3 coding DNA: TGTGCCAGCAGCTTGGGGAGGCGGGTGAACACTGAAGCTTTCTTT. This codes for CASSLGRRVNTEAFF.

This clonotype was recorded a few times. This may arise from a read error, as a much more abundant clone is one base away. Written as DNA, the CDR3 is TGTGCCAGCAGTTTAGGCAAAATGGGTGGCTACACCTTC. Protein: CASSLGKMGGYTF. The V and J genes are TRBV28 and TRBJ1-2; D is undetermined. The CDR3 runs to 13 residues. V lost 2 bases to trimming and J lost 7 bases, with 11 bases between them. Germline V gene data show CDR1 as MDHEN and CDR2 as SYDVKM.

This clonotype was seen many times. This chain uses TRBV28 with TRBJ1-2; TRBD1 aligns across 8 bases. This CDR3 contains 12 residues. Germline V gene lookup returns CDR1 MDHEN and CDR2 SYDVKM. The J segment lost 8 bases and the V segment lost 7 bases, leaving 6 bases of the junction unmatched. CDR3 residues: CASKPGGAGYTF. The CDR3 DNA sequence: TGTGCCAGCAAACCAGGGGGCGCCGGCTACACCTTC.

This chain links TRBV12-3 or TRBV12-4 with TRBJ2-7; 7 bases align to TRBD1. The CDR3 extends over 12 amino acids. With V trimmed by 5 bases and J by 7 bases, 5 bases remained unmatched. Here the CDR3 reads CASSPGGREQYF. The CDR3 coding sequence is TGTGCCAGCAGTCCAGGGGGTAGGGAGCAGTACTTC.

Many counts were recorded for this clonotype. The rearrangement uses TRBV7-2 and TRBJ2-7; TRBD1 is a possible D gene (5 bases). In germline, CDR1 is SGHTA, CDR2 FQGNSA. The CDR3 covers 13 residues. V was clipped by 3 bases and J by 6 bases, with 12 bases between them. The CDR3 DNA follows: TGTGCCAGCAGCTTGGGTTTAAGGGGCGAGCAGTACTTC. Translating gives CASSLGLRGEQYF.

The chain combines TRBV6-1 with TRBJ1-5, with D possibly TRBD1 on 5 matching bases. The CDR3 has 14 amino acids. The ends were cut back, 1 base at V and 16 bases at J, with 20 bases in the middle. In germline, CDR1 is MNHNS, CDR2 SASEGT. This chain's CDR3 is CASSEEGRSVSIHF. In DNA, the CDR3 is TGTGCCAGCAGTGAAGAGGGGCGGTCGGTTTCGATACATTTT.

The chain employs TRBV12-3 or TRBV12-4 and TRBJ1-2, with D possibly matching TRBD1 (5 bases). This CDR3 spans 13 amino acids. The germline V and J ends were trimmed by 2 bases and 7 bases, with 11 bases remaining between them. The CDR3: CASSLTGERGYTF. CDR3 DNA sequence: TGTGCCAGCAGTTTAACGGGGGAACGTGGCTACACCTTC.

The chain recombines TRBV6-5 with TRBJ2-7; TRBD1 or TRBD2 may be the D gene (6 bases each). Germline lookup yields CDR1 MNHEY and CDR2 SVGAGI. This CDR3 is 15 amino acids long. V was trimmed by 4 bases and J by 2 bases, leaving 15 bases between them. The CDR3 DNA follows: TGTGCCAGCAGTTCAGGGTCGGGGGCCCCCTACGAGCAGTACTTC. This encodes CASSSGSGAPYEQYF.

This clonotype has ten or more counts. The chain couples TRBV2 to TRBJ2-6; the D gene is possibly TRBD1 (5 bases). Germline V gene data show CDR1 as SNHLY and CDR2 as FYNNEI. Deletions cut 6 bases from V and 4 bases from J, with 10 bases between. CDR3 size: 14 residues. DNA for the CDR3: TGTGCCAGCAGCAGGGTGACGGGGGCCAACGTCCTGACTTTC. As protein: CASSRVTGANVLTF.

This clonotype was detected ten times or more. This sequence joins TRBV2 and TRBJ2-7, with D maybe TRBD1 (6 bases). Trimming removed 6 bases from V and 4 bases from J, with 22 bases in between. The germline CDR1 and CDR2 sequences are SNHLY and FYNNEI. The CDR3 loop spans 16 amino acids. The CDR3 DNA reads TGTGCCAGCAGCCCCGGACAGAGTCTCATGAGGTACGAGCAGTACTTC. Amino acid sequence: CASSPGQSLMRYEQYF.

This clonotype was seen at least ten times. The chain recombines TRBV28 with TRBJ2-7, with TRBD2 matching over 7 bases. CDR1 MDHEN and CDR2 SYDVKM come from the germline V gene. Trimming took 6 bases from V and 4 from J; bases not matched to a gene: 15. The CDR3 has 16 residues. This CDR3 reads CASSPAGSMGGYEQYF. CDR3 coding DNA: TGTGCCAGCAGCCCAGCGGGTAGCATGGGGGGGTACGAGCAGTACTTC.

The CDR3 reads CASSFREIYEQYF. Here the CDR3 DNA reads TGTGCCAGCAGCTTCAGGGAAATCTACGAGCAGTACTTC. J is TRBJ2-7 and V is TRBV7-2, with D possibly matching TRBD1 (5 bases). The CDR3 totals 13 residues. The germline gives CDR1 SGHTA, CDR2 FQGNSA. V gave up 3 bases and J gave up 3 bases, with 9 bases separating them. The whole variable domain, filled in from reference TRBV7-2 and TRBJ2-7, reads GAGVSQSPSNKVTEKGKDVELRCDPISGHTALYWYRQSLGQGLEFLIYFQGNSAPDKSGLPSDRFSAERTGGSVSTLTIQRTQQEDSAVYLCASSFREIYEQYFGPGTRLTVT.

This clonotype was picked up many times. The rearrangement links TRBV10-3 to TRBJ2-2; 9 nucleotides match TRBD1. V was clipped by 4 bases and J by 3 bases; unmatched bases: 6. CDR1 ENHRY and CDR2 SYGVKD come from the germline V gene. This CDR3 is 16 amino acids long. The CDR3 DNA is TGTGCCATCAGTGGACTGGGACAGGGCGACACCGGGGAGCTGTTTTTT. Its translation: CAISGLGQGDTGELFF.

This clonotype was counted at least ten times. The V call is TRBV28, the J call TRBJ2-7; the D gene is possibly TRBD1 (6 bases). Germline CDR1 is MDHEN and CDR2 is SYDVKM. The V and J ends lost 1 base and 3 bases respectively, with 13 bases between them. The length of the CDR3 is 15 residues. The CDR3 nucleotides are TGTGCCAGCAGTTTATTCGGTAGGGGGTTCTACGAGCAGTACTTC. Translating it yields CASSLFGRGFYEQYF. The full variable domain, rest sourced from reference TRBV28 and TRBJ2-7, is DVKVTQSSRYLVKRTGEKVFLECVQDMDHENMFWYRQDPGLGLRLIYFSYDVKMKEKGDIPEGYSVSREKKERFSLILESASTNQTSMYLCASSLFGRGFYEQYFGPGTRLTVT.